Listed below are T cell receptor beta chains from one sample, sequenced in a study of metastatic and nonmetastatic thyroid tumors. TCRdb recomputed clones from the PCR reads via MiXCR. The sample shows 40,000 or so clones, approximately 51% of them seen only once. The specimen was tumor tissue. These receptors came from a male donor with papillary thyroid cancer or a benign thyroid nodule (not recorded which). Some clones in this sample may be carry-over from other donors' samples. The CDR3 runs from the conserved cysteine through the conserved F or W. D genes are given only for firm matches. The size entry is marked missing in some rows and otherwise reads once, few, many or a size class.

size	V	D	J	CDR3	DNA
.	TRBV19	TRBD1	TRBJ1-5	CASSPGTGGYQPQHF	TGTGCCAGTAGTCCCGGGACAGGGGGCTATCAGCCCCAGCATTTT
few	TRBV11-2	.	TRBJ2-1	CASSLPLASNNEQFF	TGTGCCAGCAGCTTACCTCTAGCGTCTAACAATGAGCAGTTCTTC
.	TRBV9	.	TRBJ1-6	CASSGADSPLHF	TGTGCCAGCAGCGGAGCCGATTCACCCCTCCACTTT
few	TRBV4-2	TRBD1	TRBJ1-2	CASSQETGGGRGYTF	TGTGCCAGCAGCCAAGAAACAGGGGGCGGCCGTGGCTACACCTTC
few	TRBV6-1	.	TRBJ1-1	CASSEAGTANTEAFF	TGTGCCAGCAGCGAGGCCGGGACGGCAAACACTGAAGCTTTCTTT
.	TRBV5-1	.	TRBJ1-6	CASSQRQGEGTPLHF	TGCGCCAGCAGCCAGAGACAAGGAGAAGGCACACCCCTCCACTTT
.	TRBV2	.	TRBJ2-7	CASKAQDYIYEQYF	TGTGCCAGCAAGGCCCAGGACTATATTTACGAGCAGTACTTC
few	TRBV11-2	TRBD1	TRBJ1-2	CASSLGQGRGNYGYTF	TGTGCCAGCAGCTTGGGACAGGGTCGAGGAAACTATGGCTACACCTTC
.	TRBV11-2	TRBD2	TRBJ2-2	CATMREGGELFF	TGTGCCACAATGCGGGAGGGAGGGGAGCTGTTTTTT
.	TRBV20-1	TRBD2	TRBJ2-3	CSARAGGWSTDTQYF	TGCAGTGCTAGGGCGGGAGGGTGGAGTACAGATACGCAGTATTTT
.	TRBV11-2	.	TRBJ1-2	CASSFLGDNYGYTF	TGTGCCAGCAGCTTTTTGGGGGACAACTATGGCTACACCTTC